A single sample is the source of the 4 T cell receptor beta chains below, sequenced in a study of blood T cells in healthy people across ages (dated by TCRdb to about 2015). The library was made by 5' RACE. Sequencing used an Illumina HiSeq 2500. The second PCR ran for about 6 to 12 cycles and used a J-beta primer mix along with a sample-barcoded 5' primer. Through fastp at Q25 and MiXCR, TCRdb rebuilt clones from the public reads, retaining in-frame beta chains. A single entry per CDR3 protein holds the most common genes and DNA from its merged rows. The sample has around 850,000 distinct CDR3 sequences on record, under 40% of them singletons. Clones ranked in the top ten supply over 10% of the sample. The material sequenced was blood. These receptors all stem from a man younger than 35 in good health.

This clonotype appeared many times. J is TRBJ2-3 and V is TRBV6-2 or TRBV6-3; a weak D match, TRBD1 (6 bases). CDR1 is MNHEY, CDR2 SVGEGT, per germline. This CDR3 is built from 17 residues. Deletions cut 6 bases from V and 4 bases from J, with 23 bases between. CDR3 DNA: TGTGCCAGCAGCCCTTGGCCCAGCCCAGGGGCCCCAGATACGCAGTATTTT. This translates into CASSPWPSPGAPDTQYF.

This clonotype was seen many times. V is TRBV12-3 or TRBV12-4 and J is TRBJ2-7; the D gene is possibly TRBD2 (6 bases). V was trimmed by 0 bases and J by 0 bases, leaving 9 bases between them. The CDR3 has 15 amino acids. The CDR3 here is CASSLAAGSSYEQYF. CDR3 DNA: TGTGCCAGCAGTTTAGCGGCGGGGAGCTCCTACGAGCAGTACTTC.

This clonotype showed up just a few times. This may stem from a read error, because a much larger clone lies one nucleotide away. The J gene is TRBJ2-2, the V gene TRBV9; D unresolved. This CDR3 comprises 16 residues. The germline gives CDR1 SGDLS, CDR2 YYNGEE. The CDR3 region is CASGVAYRLGTGELFF. For the CDR3, the DNA is TGTGCCAGCGGCGTAGCTTATCGCTTGGGGACCGGGGAGCTGTTTTTT.

At least ten counts were recorded for this clonotype. The chain employs TRBV20-1 and TRBJ2-5, with unresolved D. Germline loops: CDR1 DFQATT, CDR2 SNEGSKA (reference sequence). The CDR3 is 11 residues long. The V and J ends lost 5 bases and 4 bases respectively, with 8 bases between them. The CDR3 loop is CSARVVETQYF. The DNA for the CDR3 is TGCAGTGCTCGAGTGGTAGAGACCCAGTACTTC.